The 21 T cell receptor beta chains in this list originate from one sample, sequenced in a study of T cells in Graves' hyperthyroidism and ophthalmopathy. Authors of the study amplified TCR beta CDR3 regions from RNA transcripts. RT-PCR in the first round (using the HTBI primer set) targeted the TCR CDR3. One entry per CDR3 protein, called by TCRdb with MiXCR from the multiplex PCR reads. The data hold 400,000 to 500,000 distinct CDR3 sequences, with about 15% observed a single time. The sample consisted of blood. The source of these receptors is a man between 18 and 35 years old with Graves' ophthalmopathy.

This clonotype was observed at least ten times. V and J are TRBV4-1 and TRBJ2-3; D is uncertain. The V end lost 0 bases, the J end lost 5 bases, and 15 bases lay between the germline ends. The CDR3 length is 16 residues. Germline loops: CDR1 MGHRA, CDR2 YSYEKL. The CDR3 bases are TGCGCCAGCAGCCAAGATGACGCCCCTTTAGTAGATACGCAGTATTTT. This gives the protein CASSQDDAPLVDTQYF.

This clonotype was counted a few times. The chain links TRBV19 to TRBJ2-1; D is uncertain. CDR1 LNHDA and CDR2 SQIVND come from the germline V gene (reference sequence). Between the trimmed V and J ends, which lost 1 base and 15 bases, there was a span of 10 bases. CDR3 length: 11 amino acids. Here the CDR3 DNA reads TGTGCCAGTAGTATAGGCGGCAGACGGTTCTTC. Protein: CASSIGGRRFF.

This clonotype was observed many times. In DNA, the CDR3 is TGTGCCAGCAGCCTTAGACTAGCGGGTATTACAGATACGCAGTATTTT. Protein: CASSLRLAGITDTQYF. The rearrangement links TRBV3-1 to TRBJ2-3; 10 bases match TRBD2. V was pared by 4 bases and J by 3 bases, with 7 bases of the junction left unmatched. CDR1 and CDR2 (germline): LGHDT, YNNKEL (reference sequence). CDR3 length equals 16 residues.

This clonotype was seen many times. V is TRBV6-5 and J is TRBJ1-2; D not certain. Trimming cost V 2 bases and J 1 base, with 5 bases left between them. The CDR3 is made up of 13 amino acids. Germline V lookup: CDR1 MNHEY, CDR2 SVGAGI. The CDR3 loop reads CASSYISNYGYTF. Here the CDR3 DNA reads TGTGCCAGCAGTTACATCAGTAACTATGGCTACACCTTC.

CDR3 sequence (DNA): TGTGCCAGCAGCTTTGGGGGCGGAGAAGAGACCCAGTACTTC. This encodes CASSFGGGEETQYF. The chain recombines TRBV11-2 with TRBJ2-5; maybe TRBD1 (6 bases). V shed 3 bases and J shed 3 bases, with 11 bases lying between them. Germline CDR1 reads SGHAT; CDR2 reads FQNNGV. CDR3 length: 14 amino acids.

This clonotype was seen ten or more times. The chain employs TRBV29-1 and TRBJ2-1, with 10 bases aligning to TRBD2. Trimming at V came to 1 base and at J to 8 bases, leaving 8 bases not matched to a gene. The length of the CDR3 is 15 residues. CDR1 and CDR2 (germline): SQVTM, ANQGSEA. DNA for the CDR3: TGCAGCGTTGAAGGTGTTAGCGGGAGGAGGTATGAGCAGTTCTTC. Translation gives CSVEGVSGRRYEQFF.

This clonotype was recorded many times. This sequence joins TRBV11-2 and TRBJ2-3; no definite D call. Germline lookup yields CDR1 SGHAT and CDR2 FQNNGV. V was shortened by 1 base and J by 0 bases, with 11 bases between the two germline ends. The CDR3 runs to 16 residues. CDR3 DNA: TGTGCCAGCAGCTTAGGGGGTCTGGCCAGCACAGATACGCAGTATTTT. Translating gives CASSLGGLASTDTQYF.

This clonotype was detected ten times or more. The V call is TRBV18, the J call TRBJ2-2; 9 positions match TRBD1. Germline V CDR1 and CDR2: KGHSH, LQKENI. This CDR3 spans 15 amino acids. V lost 3 bases to trimming and J lost 3 bases; unmatched junction nucleotides: 2. The CDR3 DNA sequence: TGTGCCAGCTCACCGGGACAGGGATACACCGGGGAGCTGTTTTTT. Translation: CASSPGQGYTGELFF.

This clonotype has a handful of counts. The V call is TRBV4-1, the J call TRBJ2-5; 7 bases fit TRBD2. Trimming took 2 bases from V and 3 from J; bases not matched to a gene: 3. This CDR3 region has 14 residues. Germline V gives CDR1 MGHRA, CDR2 YSYEKL. DNA for the CDR3: TGCGCCAGCAGCCAAACTAGCGCCGAAGAGACCCAGTACTTC. It yields the protein CASSQTSAEETQYF.

In its sample, this clonotype was seen many times. The chain recombines TRBV10-3 with TRBJ2-1, with TRBD2 identical over 9 bases. Germline V gene data show CDR1 as ENHRY and CDR2 as SYGVKD. The CDR3 is 13 amino acids. J gave up 6 bases and V 7 bases, and 4 bases lay outside the gene matches. Here the CDR3 reads CAIKGSGGNEQFF. CDR3 DNA: TGTGCCATCAAGGGTAGCGGGGGCAATGAGCAGTTCTTC.

This clonotype appeared once. This may stem from a read error, because a much larger clone lies one nucleotide away. J is TRBJ1-2 and V is TRBV12-3 or TRBV12-4; D perhaps matches TRBD1 (6 bases). CDR3 length: 13 residues. Trimming removed 11 bases at V and 6 bases at J, with 19 bases between. The CDR3 here is CAGGGAGIDGYTF. As DNA, the CDR3 is TGTGCCGGCGGGGGGGCGGGTATTGATGGCTACACCTTC.

In its sample, this clonotype was seen many times. This chain connects TRBV29-1 to TRBJ2-1; 9 positions agree with TRBD2. The CDR3 has 15 residues. Germline CDR1 SQVTM, CDR2 ANQGSEA. The ends lost 4 bases at V and 5 bases at J; junction bases unmatched: 9. The CDR3: CSVGTRLAENNEQFF. CDR3 nucleotides: TGCAGCGTTGGCACGAGACTAGCGGAGAACAATGAGCAGTTCTTC.

This clonotype was counted ten times or more. This chain links TRBV6-1 with TRBJ2-7, with D perhaps matching TRBD1 (5 bases). The CDR3 has 13 amino acids. V lost 6 bases and J lost 2, with 11 bases in between. Germline V gene sequence: CDR1 MNHNS, CDR2 SASEGT. The DNA of the CDR3 is TGTGCCAGCAGACCCGACAGACCCTACGAGCAGTACTTC. This translates into CASRPDRPYEQYF.

This clonotype was counted many times. A read error may account for a junction end that differs from germline. The rearrangement links TRBV5-1 to TRBJ1-1, with a weak D call TRBD1 (5 bases). The germline gives CDR1 SGHRS, CDR2 YFSETQ. This CDR3 contains 13 residues. The CDR3 nucleotides read TGTGCCAGCAGCTTTACAGGCGACACTGAAGCTTTCTTT. This gives the protein CASSFTGDTEAFF.

In its sample, this clonotype was seen a few times. The junction departs from germline at one end; a sequencing error may be responsible. CDR3: CANSLTENQPQHF. The CDR3 DNA sequence: TGTGCCAACAGCTTAACCGAGAATCAGCCCCAGCATTTT. The chain combines TRBV11-3 with TRBJ1-5; no reliable D call. The CDR3 extends over 13 amino acids. Germline V gene data show CDR1 as SGHNT and CDR2 as YENEEA.

There are many counts of this clonotype. The genes are TRBV6-1 and TRBJ2-7; 9 nucleotides line up with TRBD1. Germline trimming cut 1 base from V and 7 bases from J; bases unmatched to any gene: 8. CDR1 MNHNS and CDR2 SASEGT come from the germline V gene. The CDR3 loop spans 15 amino acids. The CDR3 reads CASSEGDRASWEQYF. DNA of the CDR3: TGTGCCAGCAGTGAAGGGGACAGGGCCTCTTGGGAGCAGTACTTC.

This clonotype came up many times. J is TRBJ2-1 and V is TRBV6-5, with 11 bases lining up with TRBD2. Germline V gene lookup returns CDR1 MNHEY and CDR2 SVGAGI. CDR3 length: 19 residues. The junction had 8 bases not matched to a gene; V was cut back by 1 base and J by 0 bases. The CDR3 protein is CASSYWLAGGRSSYNEQFF. The CDR3, as DNA: TGTGCCAGCAGTTACTGGCTAGCGGGAGGAAGGAGCTCCTACAATGAGCAGTTCTTC.

This clonotype was observed many times. This chain uses TRBV11-3 with TRBJ1-1; 7 bases are shared with TRBD1. Germline V lookup: CDR1 SGHNT, CDR2 YENEEA. The CDR3 runs to 15 residues. Losses at the gene ends were 3 bases for V and 4 bases for J; bases not matched to a gene: 8. The CDR3 region is CASSFDRVRVTEAFF. The CDR3 DNA reads TGTGCCAGCAGCTTTGACAGGGTGAGGGTCACTGAAGCTTTCTTT.

The rearrangement joins TRBV9 to TRBJ1-1; TRBD1 agrees at 7 bases. Germline V lookup: CDR1 SGDLS, CDR2 YYNGEE. The CDR3 contains 15 residues. With 3 bases clipped from V and 4 bases from J, the junction kept 9 bases outside the gene matches. In DNA, the CDR3 is TGTGCCAGCAGCGCCCGACAGGGCTTTTCCACTGAAGCTTTCTTT. It translates to CASSARQGFSTEAFF.

Turning to this clonotype: This sequence may be a read error, since a much larger clone differs from it by one base. The chain links TRBV6-5 to TRBJ2-1; D might be TRBD1 (6 bases). Per the germline V gene, CDR1 is MNHEY and CDR2 is SVGAGI. V dropped 2 bases and J dropped 1 base, with 15 bases sitting between them. The CDR3 runs to 17 residues. CDR3 sequence reads: CASSYEPGQRSYNEQFF. CDR3 coding DNA: TGTGCCAGCAGTTACGAGCCGGGACAAAGGTCCTACAATGAGCAGTTCTTC.

This clonotype was observed many times. CDR3 protein: CATSRQGQNQPQHF. In nucleotides, the CDR3 is TGTGCCACCAGCAGACAGGGACAGAATCAGCCCCAGCATTTT. The V gene is TRBV15, the J gene TRBJ1-5, with 7 nucleotides matching TRBD1. The CDR3 covers 14 residues. The germline V gene encodes CDR1 LNHNV and CDR2 YYDKDF (reference sequence). The ends lost 2 bases at V and 4 bases at J; junction bases unmatched: 2. The entire variable domain, with the rest obtained from reference TRBV15 and TRBJ1-5, is as follows: DAMVIQNPRYQVTQFGKPVTLSCSQTLNHNVMYWYQQKSSQAPKLLFHYYDKDFNNEADTPDNFQSRRPNTSFCFLDIRSPGLGDTAMYLCATSRQGQNQPQHFGDGTRLSIL.